This is a list of T cell receptor beta chains from one sample in a study of cytomegalovirus exposure and HLA in healthy donors. Libraries were prepared by immunoSEQ multiplex PCR; TCRdb keeps only in-frame clonotypes and omits some of them. The table lists around 70,000 clones, approximately 95% of them singletons. The sequencing sample was made of PBMCs. The receptor source for this set is a man between 18 and 35 years old in good health and CMV-seronegative. Both conserved end residues are part of each CDR3. A clone size is listed for some rows: how often the clone was seen (once, few, many), or a class if it is expanded.

v_call	j_call	clone_size	cdr3_aa
TRBV27	TRBJ1-1	.	CASSGTGYTEAFF
TRBV9	TRBJ2-3	.	CASSVEAGGSTDTQYF
TRBV5-5	TRBJ1-1	.	CASSRSYTEAFF
TRBV29-1	TRBJ1-1	few	CSVRGTGREGTFF
TRBV30	TRBJ1-2	once	CAWSMGGGVTNYGYTF
TRBV7-2	TRBJ2-2	once	CASSFARTGGTGELFF
TRBV15	TRBJ2-7	.	CATSRVPTGEQYF
TRBV29-1	TRBJ2-1	.	CSVDGLQSGEQFF
TRBV7-2	TRBJ2-7	.	CASSPHTYEQYF
TRBV30	TRBJ2-2	.	CAWSPGAGELFF
TRBV19	TRBJ2-7	.	CASSLTGQSYEQYF
TRBV5-1	TRBJ2-4	.	CASSSRLKGVGLRDIQYF
TRBV30	TRBJ2-7	.	CAWSAPGQGVNEQYF
TRBV5-4	TRBJ1-4	.	CASSLGTGGQLFF
TRBV9	TRBJ2-7	.	CASGDSYEQYF
TRBV7-9	TRBJ1-4	.	CASSRLFGATNEKLFF
TRBV1	TRBJ2-3	.	CTSSQRLAGGQEDTQYF
TRBV30	TRBJ1-4	.	CAWSLTGANEKLFF
TRBV4-2	TRBJ2-7	medium-sized	CASSQTTETSSYEQYF
TRBV7-2	TRBJ2-2	.	CASSRNRDRGYTGELFF
TRBV30	TRBJ1-1	.	CAWRALRGRKNTEAFF
TRBV11-2	TRBJ2-5	.	CASSLDRGRGETQYF
TRBV5-1	TRBJ2-2	.	CASSLGGGAAGELFF
TRBV4-2	TRBJ2-3	.	CASSQDFGGSGAPTDTQYF
TRBV5-1	TRBJ2-5	.	CASSPGGQGWQETQYF
TRBV27	TRBJ1-6	.	CASSLQADNSPLHF
TRBV15	TRBJ2-2	.	CATSRGGGELFF
TRBV6-6	TRBJ2-7	.	CASRRGQGGEQYF
TRBV29-1	TRBJ1-1	.	CSVFLQGIAFF
TRBV5-4	TRBJ2-7	.	CASSLMGTGYEQYF
TRBV6-5	TRBJ1-6	.	CASSNRGGNSPLHF
TRBV6-6	TRBJ2-4	.	CASTDMDIPAKNIQYF
TRBV6-4	TRBJ1-2	.	CASSLSGQGVYGYTF
TRBV10-3	TRBJ2-5	.	CAINPGQQETQYF
TRBV4-2	TRBJ1-1	.	CASSQEPRGTEAFF
TRBV28	TRBJ1-5	.	CASRRGTGASGQPQHF
TRBV5-6	TRBJ2-7	.	CASSLGELRHSGIGEQYF
TRBV10-3	TRBJ1-2	.	CAISLDRGRGGYTF
TRBV27	TRBJ2-7	.	CASSVTYSSYEQYF
TRBV9	TRBJ1-6	once	CASSEGESLLSPLHF
TRBV9	TRBJ1-1	.	CASSVAGGNTEAFF
TRBV15	TRBJ1-2	.	CATSRTEGGSQGYTF
TRBV7-3	TRBJ1-2	.	CASSSAAGDGYTF
TRBV7-2	TRBJ1-1	.	CASSLARVGTGEAFF
TRBV23-1	TRBJ2-5	.	CASSRPLGRARGQETQYF
TRBV30	TRBJ2-2	.	CAWSVLQGVGTGELFF
TRBV19	TRBJ1-3	.	CASKAGPGNTIYF
TRBV10-2	TRBJ1-5	.	CASSPLTPDRVSQPQHF
TRBV19	TRBJ1-4	.	CASSFPGQGNEKLFF
TRBV27	TRBJ2-7	.	CASSSFSYEQYF
TRBV7-2	TRBJ2-1	once	CASSLESGASYNEQFF
TRBV29-1	TRBJ1-3	.	CSVGDSSGNTIYF
TRBV7-2	TRBJ2-1	.	CASSSGFEGRSVPTDEQFF